The 8 T cell receptor beta chains given below trace back to one sample, sequenced in a study of Tregs in tolerant kidney transplant recipients. Sequencing used immunoSEQ multiplex PCR; TCRdb keeps in-frame clones, though not all of them. The sample yields under 300,000 clones, approximately 83% seen once. The material sequenced was CD4+ T cells from blood. The receptor set was obtained from a human donor in good health.

This clone came up once. The chain recombines TRBV2 with TRBJ1-1; 7 nucleotides agree with TRBD1. The CDR3 totals 12 residues. Germline V gene lookup returns CDR1 SNHLY and CDR2 FYNNEI. V was pared by 10 bases and J by 5 bases, with 7 bases of the junction left unmatched. The DNA of the CDR3 is TGTGCCACTACTTTACAGGGGACTGAAGCTTTCTTT. Residues: CATTLQGTEAFF. The complete variable domain, with remaining parts taken from reference TRBV2 and TRBJ1-1, reads EPEVTQTPSHQVTQMGQEVILRCVPISNHLYFYWYRQILGQKVEFLVSFYNNEISEKSEIFDDQFSVERPDGSNFTLKIRSTKLEDSAMYFCATTLQGTEAFFGQGTRLTVV.

The J gene is TRBJ2-3, the V gene TRBV7-9, with D possibly matching TRBD2 (6 bases). Germline V CDR1 and CDR2: SEHNR, FQNEAQ (reference sequence). CDR3 size: 14 residues. V dropped 6 bases and J dropped 1 base, with 11 bases sitting between them. CDR3 DNA sequence: TGTGCCAGCAGGTTGACGGGGGGCACAGATACGCAGTATTTT. Amino acid sequence: CASRLTGGTDTQYF.

The chain couples TRBV10-3 to TRBJ1-1; D is possibly TRBD1 (5 bases). This CDR3 spans 21 amino acids. With 0 bases removed from V and 0 bases from J, the gap between germline ends came to 26 bases. Germline V gives CDR1 ENHRY, CDR2 SYGVKD. The CDR3 reads CAISESGFGFSDGALNTEAFF. The CDR3 bases are TGTGCCATCAGTGAGTCGGGCTTTGGTTTCTCCGATGGGGCCTTGAACACTGAAGCTTTCTTT.

J is TRBJ2-5 and V is TRBV2; 12 nucleotides align to TRBD2. This CDR3 contains 14 residues. The germline V gene has CDR1 SNHLY and CDR2 FYNNEI. J lost 4 bases, V lost 10 bases, and 7 bases had no gene match. CDR3: CANSLLAGGETQYF. CDR3 coding DNA: TGTGCCAACTCCCTACTAGCGGGGGGAGAGACCCAGTACTTC. The full variable domain, rest sourced from reference TRBV2 and TRBJ2-5, is EPEVTQTPSHQVTQMGQEVILRCVPISNHLYFYWYRQILGQKVEFLVSFYNNEISEKSEIFDDQFSVERPDGSNFTLKIRSTKLEDSAMYFCANSLLAGGETQYFGPGTRLLVL.

CDR3 sequence: CASSMSGSDAGGAVEQYF. The CDR3 region has the DNA TGCGCCAGCAGCATGAGCGGCAGCGATGCGGGAGGAGCCGTCGAGCAGTACTTC. The V gene is TRBV5-1, the J gene TRBJ2-7; 8 nucleotides align to TRBD2. This CDR3 has 18 amino acids. Losses at the gene ends were 4 bases for V and 6 bases for J; bases not matched to a gene: 21. Germline CDR1 is SGHRS and CDR2 is YFSETQ.

As concerns this clone: An end of the junction differs from the germline gene, which may be a read error. The rearrangement links TRBV7-9 to TRBJ1-4; a possible D gene is TRBD1 (5 bases). Germline V lookup: CDR1 SEHNR, CDR2 FQNEAQ (reference sequence). The CDR3 covers 9 residues. The DNA of the CDR3 is TGTGCCAGCAGTCAGAGACAGCCATTT. Its protein product is CASSQRQPF.

The DNA of the CDR3 is TGTGCCAGCAGCAGGGACAGCACAGAGACCCAGTACTTC. It codes for CASSRDSTETQYF. The rearrangement links TRBV5-4 to TRBJ2-5; 7 bases agree with TRBD1. From germline, CDR1 is SGHNT and CDR2 YYREEE (reference sequence). Germline trimming cut 4 bases from V and 4 bases from J; bases unmatched to any gene: 4. The CDR3 is 13 amino acids.

This clone was detected only a few times. The chain carries TRBV7-9 and TRBJ1-3; 10 bases agree with TRBD1. CDR1 and CDR2 from the germline V gene are SEHNR and FQNEAQ (reference sequence). This CDR3 spans 19 amino acids. Losses at the gene ends were 6 bases for V and 0 bases for J; bases not matched to a gene: 14. The CDR3 region is CASRSPGQGKSTSGNTIYF. CDR3 sequence (DNA): TGTGCCAGCAGATCACCGGGACAGGGGAAATCCACCTCTGGAAACACCATATATTTT.